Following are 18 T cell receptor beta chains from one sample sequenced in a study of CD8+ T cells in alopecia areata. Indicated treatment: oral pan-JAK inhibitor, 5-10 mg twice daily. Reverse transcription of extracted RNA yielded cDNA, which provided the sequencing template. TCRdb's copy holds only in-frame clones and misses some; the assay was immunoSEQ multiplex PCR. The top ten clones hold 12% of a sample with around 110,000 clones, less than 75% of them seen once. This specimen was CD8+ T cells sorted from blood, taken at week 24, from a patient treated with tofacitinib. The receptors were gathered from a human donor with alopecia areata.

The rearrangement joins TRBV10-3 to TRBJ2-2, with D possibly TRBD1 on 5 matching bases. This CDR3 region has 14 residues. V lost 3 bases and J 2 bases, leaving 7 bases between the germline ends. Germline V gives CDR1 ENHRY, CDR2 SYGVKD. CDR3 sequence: CAISEQENTGELFF. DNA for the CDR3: TGTGCCATCAGTGAACAGGAAAACACCGGGGAGCTGTTTTTT.

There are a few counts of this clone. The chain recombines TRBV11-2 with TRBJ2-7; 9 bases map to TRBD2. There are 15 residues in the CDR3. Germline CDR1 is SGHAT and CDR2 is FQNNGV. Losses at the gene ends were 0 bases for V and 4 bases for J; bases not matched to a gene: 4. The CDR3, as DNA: TGTGCCAGCAGCTTAGAGTCTAGCGGGGCGTACGAGCAGTACTTC. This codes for CASSLESSGAYEQYF.

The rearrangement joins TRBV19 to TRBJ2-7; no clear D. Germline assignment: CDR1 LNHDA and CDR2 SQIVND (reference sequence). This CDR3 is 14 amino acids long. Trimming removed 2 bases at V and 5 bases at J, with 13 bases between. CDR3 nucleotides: TGTGCCAGTAGTATATACGGAGAGCTCCACGAGCAGTACTTC. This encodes CASSIYGELHEQYF.

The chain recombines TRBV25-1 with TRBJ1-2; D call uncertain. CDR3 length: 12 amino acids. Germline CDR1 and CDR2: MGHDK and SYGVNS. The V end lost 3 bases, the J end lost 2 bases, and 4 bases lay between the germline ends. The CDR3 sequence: CASSEANYGYTF. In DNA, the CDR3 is TGTGCCAGCAGTGAGGCAAACTATGGCTACACCTTC.

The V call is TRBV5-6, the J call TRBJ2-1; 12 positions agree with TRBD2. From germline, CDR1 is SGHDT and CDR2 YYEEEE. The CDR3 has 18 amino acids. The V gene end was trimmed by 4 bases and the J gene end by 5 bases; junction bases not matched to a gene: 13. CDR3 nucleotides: TGTGCCAGCAGCCTTGGGGCTAGCGGGGGGGCAAGGGACAATGAGCAGTTCTTC. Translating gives CASSLGASGGARDNEQFF. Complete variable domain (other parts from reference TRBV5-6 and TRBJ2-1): DAGVTQSPTHLIKTRGQQVTLRCSPKSGHDTVSWYQQALGQGPQFIFQYYEEEERQRGNFPDRFSGHQFPNYSSELNVNALLLGDSALYLCASSLGASGGARDNEQFFGPGTRLTVL.

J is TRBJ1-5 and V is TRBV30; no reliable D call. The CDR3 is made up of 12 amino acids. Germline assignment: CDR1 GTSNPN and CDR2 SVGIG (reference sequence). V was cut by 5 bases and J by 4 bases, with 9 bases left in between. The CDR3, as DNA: TGTGCCTGGGATATTTCGAATCAGCCCCAGCATTTT. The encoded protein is CAWDISNQPQHF.

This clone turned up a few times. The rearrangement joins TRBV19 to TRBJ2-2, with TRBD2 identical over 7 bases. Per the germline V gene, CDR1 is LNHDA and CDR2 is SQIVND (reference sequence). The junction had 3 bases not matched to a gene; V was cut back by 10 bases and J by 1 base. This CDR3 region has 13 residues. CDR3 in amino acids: CATQRGNTGELFF. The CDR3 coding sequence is TGTGCCACTCAGCGGGGGAACACCGGGGAGCTGTTTTTT. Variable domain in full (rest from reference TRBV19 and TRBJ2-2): DGGITQSPKYLFRKEGQNVTLSCEQNLNHDAMYWYRQDPGQGLRLIYYSQIVNDFQKGDIAEGYSVSREKKESFPLTVTSAQKNPTAFYLCATQRGNTGELFFGEGSRLTVL.

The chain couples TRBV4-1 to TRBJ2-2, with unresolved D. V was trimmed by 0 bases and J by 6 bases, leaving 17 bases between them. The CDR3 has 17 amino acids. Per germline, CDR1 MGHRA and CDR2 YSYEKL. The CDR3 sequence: CASSQERSPKEAGELFF. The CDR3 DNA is TGCGCCAGCAGCCAAGAGAGGTCCCCCAAAGAGGCCGGGGAGCTGTTTTTT.

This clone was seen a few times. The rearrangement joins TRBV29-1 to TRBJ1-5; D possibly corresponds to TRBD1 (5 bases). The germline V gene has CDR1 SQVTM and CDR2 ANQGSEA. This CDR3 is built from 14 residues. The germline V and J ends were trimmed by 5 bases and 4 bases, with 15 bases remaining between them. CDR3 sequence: CSVLGTETNQPQHF. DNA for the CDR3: TGCAGCGTTCTTGGGACCGAAACTAATCAGCCCCAGCATTTT.

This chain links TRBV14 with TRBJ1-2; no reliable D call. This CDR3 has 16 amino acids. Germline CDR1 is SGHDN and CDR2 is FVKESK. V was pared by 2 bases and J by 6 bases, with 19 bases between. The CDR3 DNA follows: TGTGCCAGCAGCCAAAATGGTGCGCCCACTAGGAATGGCTACACCTTC. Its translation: CASSQNGAPTRNGYTF.

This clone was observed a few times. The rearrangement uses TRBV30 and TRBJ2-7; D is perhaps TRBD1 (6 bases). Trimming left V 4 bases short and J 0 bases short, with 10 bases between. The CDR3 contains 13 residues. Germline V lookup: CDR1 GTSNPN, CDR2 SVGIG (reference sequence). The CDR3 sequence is CAWTGASSYEQYF. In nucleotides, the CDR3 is TGTGCCTGGACAGGGGCTAGCTCCTACGAGCAGTACTTC.

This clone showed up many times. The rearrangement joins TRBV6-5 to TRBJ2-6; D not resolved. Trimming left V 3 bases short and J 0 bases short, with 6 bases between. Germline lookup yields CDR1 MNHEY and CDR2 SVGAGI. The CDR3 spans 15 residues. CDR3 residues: CASSYGLSGANVLTF. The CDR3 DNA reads TGTGCCAGCAGTTATGGCCTCTCTGGGGCCAACGTCCTGACTTTC.

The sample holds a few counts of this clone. CDR3 nucleotides: TGTGCCAGCAGCTTAAAGGATGTACAGGGATCCTACAATGAGCAGTTCTTC. It is translated as CASSLKDVQGSYNEQFF. The chain joins TRBV7-9 to TRBJ2-1; D perhaps matches TRBD1 (6 bases). CDR3 size: 17 residues. Germline CDR1 is SEHNR and CDR2 is FQNEAQ (reference sequence). The ends were cut back, 2 bases at V and 1 base at J, with 15 bases in the middle.

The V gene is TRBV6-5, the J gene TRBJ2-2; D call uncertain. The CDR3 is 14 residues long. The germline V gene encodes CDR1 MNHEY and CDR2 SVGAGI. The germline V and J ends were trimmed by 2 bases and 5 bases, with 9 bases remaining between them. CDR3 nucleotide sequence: TGTGCCAGCAGTTACCTCCGAGAAACCGGGGAGCTGTTTTTT. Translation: CASSYLRETGELFF.

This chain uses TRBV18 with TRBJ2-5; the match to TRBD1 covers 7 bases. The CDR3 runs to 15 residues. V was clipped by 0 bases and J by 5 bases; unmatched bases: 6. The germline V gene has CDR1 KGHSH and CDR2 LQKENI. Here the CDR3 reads CASSPPRQGTETQYF. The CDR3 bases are TGTGCCAGCTCACCACCCCGACAGGGAACCGAGACCCAGTACTTC.

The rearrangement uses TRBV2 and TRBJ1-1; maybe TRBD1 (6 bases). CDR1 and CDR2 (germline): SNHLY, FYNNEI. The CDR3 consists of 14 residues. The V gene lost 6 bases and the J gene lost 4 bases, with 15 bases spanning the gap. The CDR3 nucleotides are TGTGCCAGCAGGATGGGGGCGCGGGGCACTGAAGCTTTCTTT. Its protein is CASRMGARGTEAFF.

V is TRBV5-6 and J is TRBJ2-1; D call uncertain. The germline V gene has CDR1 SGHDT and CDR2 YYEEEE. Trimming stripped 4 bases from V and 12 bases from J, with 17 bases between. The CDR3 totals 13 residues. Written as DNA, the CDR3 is TGTGCCAGCAGCCCCGAAAACGGCAAGATGCAGTTCTTC. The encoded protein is CASSPENGKMQFF.

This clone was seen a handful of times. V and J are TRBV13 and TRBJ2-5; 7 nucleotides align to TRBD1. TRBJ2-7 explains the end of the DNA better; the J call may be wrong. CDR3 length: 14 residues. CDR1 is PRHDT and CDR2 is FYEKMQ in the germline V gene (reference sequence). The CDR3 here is CASSTRQGTYEQYF. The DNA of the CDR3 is TGTGCCAGCAGCACCCGACAGGGTACCTACGAGCAGTACTTC.